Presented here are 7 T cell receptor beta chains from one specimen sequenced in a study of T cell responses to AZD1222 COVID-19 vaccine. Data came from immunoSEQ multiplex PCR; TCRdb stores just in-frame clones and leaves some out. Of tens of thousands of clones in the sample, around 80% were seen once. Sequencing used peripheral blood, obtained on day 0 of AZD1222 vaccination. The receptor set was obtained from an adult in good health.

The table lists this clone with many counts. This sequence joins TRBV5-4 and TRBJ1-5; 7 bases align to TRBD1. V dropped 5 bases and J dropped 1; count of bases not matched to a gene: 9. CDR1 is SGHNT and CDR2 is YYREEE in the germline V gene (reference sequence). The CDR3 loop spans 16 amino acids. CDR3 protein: CASRTVGGWSNQPQHF. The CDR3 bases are TGTGCCAGCAGAACCGTAGGGGGCTGGAGCAATCAGCCCCAGCATTTT.

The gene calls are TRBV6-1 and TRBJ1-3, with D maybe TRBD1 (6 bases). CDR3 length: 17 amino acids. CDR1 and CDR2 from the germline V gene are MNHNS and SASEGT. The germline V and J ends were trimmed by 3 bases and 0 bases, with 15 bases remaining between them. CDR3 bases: TGTGCCAGCAGTGACTTCAGGGGAACTGCCTCTGGAAACACCATATATTTT. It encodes CASSDFRGTASGNTIYF.

The CDR3 loop is CASSVGSRGGGTGELFF. CDR3 coding DNA: TGTGCCAGCAGCGTAGGGTCCCGGGGGGGCGGAACCGGGGAGCTGTTTTTT. This chain links TRBV9 with TRBJ2-2, with 8 bases fitting TRBD2. The J segment lost 5 bases and the V segment lost 0 bases, leaving 9 bases of the junction unmatched. The length of the CDR3 is 17 residues. Germline CDR1 reads SGDLS; CDR2 reads YYNGEE.

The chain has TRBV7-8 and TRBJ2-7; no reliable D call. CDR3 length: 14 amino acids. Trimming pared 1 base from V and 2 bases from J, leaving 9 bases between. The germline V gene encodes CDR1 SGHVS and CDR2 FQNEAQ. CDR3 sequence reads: CASSLVDLTYEQYV. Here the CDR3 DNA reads TGTGCCAGCAGCTTAGTGGACCTTACCTACGAGCAGTACGTC.

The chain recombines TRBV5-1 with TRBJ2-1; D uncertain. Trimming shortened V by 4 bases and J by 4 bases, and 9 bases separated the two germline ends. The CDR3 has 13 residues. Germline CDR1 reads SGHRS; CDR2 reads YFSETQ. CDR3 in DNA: TGCGCCAGCAGCACGACAACTTACAATGAGCAGTTCTTC. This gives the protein CASSTTTYNEQFF. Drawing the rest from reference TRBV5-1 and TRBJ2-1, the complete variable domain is KAGVTQTPRYLIKTRGQQVTLSCSPISGHRSVSWYQQTPGQGLQFLFEYFSETQRNKGNFPGRFSGRQFSNSRSEMNVSTLELGDSALYLCASSTTTYNEQFFGPGTRLTVL.

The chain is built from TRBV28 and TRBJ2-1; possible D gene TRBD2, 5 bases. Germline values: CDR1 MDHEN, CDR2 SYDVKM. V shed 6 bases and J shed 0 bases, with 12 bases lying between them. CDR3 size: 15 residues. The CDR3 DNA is TGTGCCAGCAGGCCCAGCGGTAGCTCCTACAATGAGCAGTTCTTC. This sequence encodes CASRPSGSSYNEQFF. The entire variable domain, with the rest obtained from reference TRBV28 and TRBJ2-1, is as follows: DVKVTQSSRYLVKRTGEKVFLECVQDMDHENMFWYRQDPGLGLRLIYFSYDVKMKEKGDIPEGYSVSREKKERFSLILESASTNQTSMYLCASRPSGSSYNEQFFGPGTRLTVL.

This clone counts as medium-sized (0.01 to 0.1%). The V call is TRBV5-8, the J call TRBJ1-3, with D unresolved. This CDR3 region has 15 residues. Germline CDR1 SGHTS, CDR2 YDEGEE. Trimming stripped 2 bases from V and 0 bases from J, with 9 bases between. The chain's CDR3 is CASSLSGGSGNTIYF. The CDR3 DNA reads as TGTGCCAGCAGCTTATCGGGTGGCTCTGGAAACACCATATATTTT. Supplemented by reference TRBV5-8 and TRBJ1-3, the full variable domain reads EAGVTQSPTHLIKTRGQQATLRCSPISGHTSVYWYQQALGLGLQFLLWYDEGEERNRGNFPPRFSGRQFPNYSSELNVNALELEDSALYLCASSLSGGSGNTIYFGEGSWLTVV.